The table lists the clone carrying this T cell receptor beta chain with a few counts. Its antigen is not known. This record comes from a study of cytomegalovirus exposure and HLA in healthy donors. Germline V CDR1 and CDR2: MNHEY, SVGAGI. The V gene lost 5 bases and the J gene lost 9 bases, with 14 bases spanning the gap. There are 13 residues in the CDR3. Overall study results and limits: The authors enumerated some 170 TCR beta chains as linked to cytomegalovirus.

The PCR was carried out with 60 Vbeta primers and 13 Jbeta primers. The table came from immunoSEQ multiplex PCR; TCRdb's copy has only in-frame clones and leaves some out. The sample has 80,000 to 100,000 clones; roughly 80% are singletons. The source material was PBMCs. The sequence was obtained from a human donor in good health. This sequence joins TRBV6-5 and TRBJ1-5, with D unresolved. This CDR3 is CASSPELERPQHF. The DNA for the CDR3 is TGTGCCAGCAGTCCCGAATTGGAGCGGCCCCAGCATTTT.